This entry lists 30 T cell receptor beta chains sequenced from one sample in a study of technical replicates of blood from four donors. The protocol was immunoSEQ multiplex PCR, while the TCRdb copy is restricted to in-frame clones and leaves out a portion. The table lists about 64,000 clones, roughly 90% of them singletons. The specimen sequenced was PBMCs. These receptors were collected from a human donor in good health. Some clones in this sample may be carry-over from other donors' samples.

The CDR3 DNA sequence: TGTGCCAGCGTAGCAAACTGGAGGGGACGTTGGGATCAGCCCCAGCATTTT. Translating it yields CASVANWRGRWDQPQHF. The rearrangement uses TRBV21-1 and TRBJ1-5. TRBV21-1 is given as a pseudogene. The CDR3 contains 17 residues.

CDR3 coding DNA: TGTGCCAGCAGCTTAGCGTGGGGCGTCAACTATGGCTACACCTTC. This translates into CASSLAWGVNYGYTF. The rearrangement uses TRBV7-8 and TRBJ1-2; the D gene is possibly TRBD1 (5 bases). Germline V gives CDR1 SGHVS, CDR2 FQNEAQ. The germline V and J ends were trimmed by 0 bases and 2 bases, with 10 bases remaining between them. The length of the CDR3 is 15 residues.

V usage is TRBV7-8 and J usage is TRBJ2-3; D gene ambiguous. The germline V gene encodes CDR1 SGHVS and CDR2 FQNEAQ. V shed 1 base and J shed 4 bases, with 9 bases lying between them. The CDR3 length is 14 residues. CDR3 bases: TGTGCCAGCAGCTTAGACAGTAACCCAGATACGCAGTATTTT. This translates into CASSLDSNPDTQYF.

This chain uses TRBV7-9 with TRBJ1-1; no clear D gene. Trimming took 2 bases from V and 1 from J, leaving 11 bases between them. Germline V gene lookup returns CDR1 SEHNR and CDR2 FQNEAQ (reference sequence). The length of the CDR3 is 15 residues. This CDR3 reads CASSLLSGKNTEAFF. In DNA form, the CDR3 reads TGTGCCAGCAGCTTACTCTCCGGGAAGAACACTGAAGCTTTCTTT. Full variable domain (remainder filled in from reference TRBV7-9 and TRBJ1-1): DTGVSQNPRHKITKRGQNVTFRCDPISEHNRLYWYRQTLGQGPEFLTYFQNEAQLEKSRLLSDRFSAERPKGSFSTLEIQRTEQGDSAMYLCASSLLSGKNTEAFFGQGTRLTVV.

This chain uses TRBV5-1 with TRBJ1-5, with no clear D. Germline lookup yields CDR1 SGHRS and CDR2 YFSETQ. Trimming pared 7 bases from V and 0 bases from J, leaving 11 bases between. The CDR3 loop spans 14 amino acids. The CDR3, as DNA: TGCGCCAGCGCCGACGGGGATAGCAATCAGCCCCAGCATTTT. Translating gives CASADGDSNQPQHF.

This chain joins TRBV11-3 and TRBJ2-1; weak D call: TRBD2 (7 bases). Germline V CDR1 and CDR2: SGHNT, YENEEA. The CDR3 loop spans 15 amino acids. V lost 5 bases, J lost 9 bases, and 20 bases lay in between. This CDR3 is CASSLVAGALGEQFF. CDR3 coding DNA: TGTGCCAGCAGCCTGGTCGCGGGGGCGCTCGGTGAGCAGTTCTTC.

This chain joins TRBV7-2 and TRBJ2-7; TRBD2 might be the D (6 bases). Per the germline V gene, CDR1 is SGHTA and CDR2 is FQGNSA. Trimming pared 5 bases from V and 2 bases from J, leaving 13 bases between. The CDR3 runs to 14 residues. The CDR3 protein is CASSPGGKTYEQYF. CDR3 in DNA: TGTGCCAGCAGCCCCGGGGGTAAGACCTACGAGCAGTACTTC.

This clone showed up just a few times. The identical CDR3 is also encoded by other nucleotide sequences in the sample. The V and J genes are TRBV7-6 and TRBJ2-1; 14 bases line up with TRBD2. Germline CDR1 and CDR2: SGHVS and FNYEAQ. This CDR3 comprises 15 residues. V dropped 4 bases and J dropped 6; count of bases not matched to a gene: 2. This CDR3 is CASSSGTSGGNEQFF. Written as DNA, the CDR3 is TGTGCCAGCAGCTCGGGGACTAGCGGGGGCAATGAGCAGTTCTTC.

This chain joins TRBV4-3 and TRBJ1-2; no definite D call. CDR1 and CDR2 from the germline V gene are LGHNA and YSLEER. With 6 bases removed from V and 2 bases from J, the gap between germline ends came to 7 bases. The CDR3 is 12 residues long. The CDR3, as DNA: TGCGCCAGCAGGGACTCCAACTATGGCTACACCTTC. This codes for CASRDSNYGYTF.

The chain joins TRBV19 to TRBJ1-1, with unresolved D. This CDR3 has 13 amino acids. The germline gives CDR1 LNHDA, CDR2 SQIVND (reference sequence). The V end lost 4 bases, the J end lost 0 bases, and 6 bases lay between the germline ends. The CDR3 DNA reads as TGTGCCAGTAGTACACAGATGAACACTGAAGCTTTCTTT. Amino acids: CASSTQMNTEAFF.

The chain carries TRBV15 and TRBJ2-1; 9 bases match TRBD2. This CDR3 has 16 amino acids. The J segment lost 8 bases and the V segment lost 0 bases, leaving 8 bases of the junction unmatched. Germline V gene lookup returns CDR1 LNHNV and CDR2 YYDKDF (reference sequence). CDR3 nucleotide sequence: TGTGCCACCAGCAGAGATCAGGCGGGGGGGCCCCATGAGCAGTTCTTC. It specifies CATSRDQAGGPHEQFF.

The V gene is TRBV6-7, the J gene TRBJ2-2; perhaps TRBD1 as D (7 bases). TRBV6-7 carries the ORF label, with uncertain function. The germline V and J ends were trimmed by 5 bases and 4 bases, with 11 bases remaining between them. This CDR3 is 14 amino acids long. CDR3 nucleotides: TGTGCCAGCAGTGCGGGACAGTCCACCGGGGAGCTGTTTTTT. Protein sequence: CASSAGQSTGELFF.

This chain uses TRBV7-2 with TRBJ2-3; a possible D gene is TRBD2 (5 bases). The CDR3 sequence is 15 residues long. The germline V gene has CDR1 SGHTA and CDR2 FQGNSA. V was shortened by 4 bases and J by 2 bases, with 13 bases between the two germline ends. CDR3 amino acids: CASSSEGSSTDTQYF. In DNA form, the CDR3 reads TGTGCCAGCAGCTCAGAGGGTAGCTCCACAGATACGCAGTATTTT.

J is TRBJ1-1 and V is TRBV2; D ambiguous. Germline CDR1 reads SNHLY; CDR2 reads FYNNEI. CDR3 length: 12 amino acids. V gave up 0 bases and J gave up 11 bases, with 10 bases separating them. The CDR3 protein is CASSEAHLLAFF. The CDR3 nucleotides are TGTGCCAGCAGTGAAGCACACCTCCTTGCTTTCTTT.

J is TRBJ2-1 and V is TRBV7-6; 7 bases align to TRBD1. The CDR3 is 19 amino acids. The J segment lost 0 bases and the V segment lost 0 bases, leaving 11 bases of the junction unmatched. CDR1 SGHVS and CDR2 FNYEAQ come from the germline V gene. The CDR3 loop is CASSLAHRGGPSSYNEQFF. CDR3 in DNA: TGTGCCAGCAGCTTAGCGCACAGGGGCGGCCCGAGCTCCTACAATGAGCAGTTCTTC.

The chain links TRBV7-9 to TRBJ2-1, with D possibly being TRBD1 (6 bases). CDR1 is SEHNR and CDR2 is FQNEAQ in the germline V gene (reference sequence). The V end lost 4 bases, the J end lost 9 bases, and 7 bases lay between the germline ends. The CDR3 is made up of 11 amino acids. CDR3 residues: CASSSDSEQFF. In DNA, the CDR3 is TGTGCCAGCAGCTCGGACAGTGAGCAGTTCTTC.

The gene calls are TRBV19 and TRBJ2-1; TRBD2 aligns across 8 bases. The CDR3 runs 17 residues. Looked up from germline, CDR1 is LNHDA and CDR2 is SQIVND (reference sequence). V lost 7 bases to trimming and J lost 5 bases; unmatched junction nucleotides: 16. CDR3 protein: CASKGLYPREDDNEQFF. Written as DNA, the CDR3 is TGTGCCAGTAAAGGGCTCTATCCGCGGGAGGATGACAATGAGCAGTTCTTC.

J is TRBJ1-1 and V is TRBV7-3; tentatively, D is TRBD1 (5 bases). The CDR3 sequence is 13 residues long. The germline gives CDR1 SGHTA, CDR2 FQGTGA. The V and J ends lost 8 bases and 4 bases respectively, with 14 bases between them. This chain's CDR3 is CASGRNGGTEAFF. For the CDR3, the DNA is TGTGCCAGCGGGAGAAACGGGGGCACTGAAGCTTTCTTT.

The J gene is TRBJ2-3, the V gene TRBV7-2; 7 positions match TRBD1. Germline V lookup: CDR1 SGHTA, CDR2 FQGNSA. This CDR3 has 17 amino acids. J was trimmed by 2 bases and V by 1 base; bases with no gene match: 9. Here the CDR3 reads CASSLGFRGTNTDTQYF. DNA of the CDR3: TGTGCCAGCAGCTTAGGATTCAGGGGGACCAACACAGATACGCAGTATTTT.

This sequence joins TRBV4-1 and TRBJ2-1; tentatively, D is TRBD2 (5 bases). The CDR3 runs 13 residues. Germline-derived CDR1 and CDR2 are MGHRA and YSYEKL. V was pared by 0 bases and J by 8 bases, with 8 bases between. The CDR3 bases are TGCGCCAGCAGCCAAGATCTAGCACATGAGCAGTTCTTC. This codes for CASSQDLAHEQFF.

The chain carries TRBV6-5 and TRBJ2-1, with a possible D match to TRBD2 (6 bases). The CDR3 runs to 16 residues. Per germline, CDR1 MNHEY and CDR2 SVGAGI. V was clipped by 2 bases and J by 5 bases, with 16 bases between them. The CDR3 DNA sequence: TGTGCCAGCAGTTACCCGCGGAGGGATGAGAACAATGAGCAGTTCTTC. It codes for CASSYPRRDENNEQFF.

The V gene is TRBV30, the J gene TRBJ2-5, with D hard to call. CDR3 length: 14 amino acids. The germline V gene has CDR1 GTSNPN and CDR2 SVGIG (reference sequence). Trimming stripped 7 bases from V and 4 bases from J, with 19 bases between. CDR3 protein: CALSRAAFGETQYF. CDR3 DNA: TGTGCCTTAAGTCGTGCTGCGTTTGGAGAGACCCAGTACTTC.

This chain uses TRBV5-4 with TRBJ2-7; the match to TRBD1 covers 8 bases. V shed 4 bases, J shed 0 bases, and the junction held 6 bases outside the gene matches. The germline V gene encodes CDR1 SGHNT and CDR2 YYREEE (reference sequence). The CDR3 contains 15 residues. Written as DNA, the CDR3 is TGTGCCAGCAGCACACAGGGGGTGAGCTCCTACGAGCAGTACTTC. Translating it yields CASSTQGVSSYEQYF.

This clone was counted only a few times. The genes are TRBV30 and TRBJ2-4; no reliable D call. V was cut by 1 base and J by 0 bases, with 10 bases left in between. The germline V gene has CDR1 GTSNPN and CDR2 SVGIG (reference sequence). This CDR3 has 15 amino acids. The CDR3 spells CAWSGQLLAKNIQYF. The CDR3 DNA reads TGTGCCTGGAGTGGTCAACTCCTAGCCAAAAACATTCAGTACTTC.

The rearrangement uses TRBV7-9 and TRBJ2-5, with 8 nucleotides matching TRBD2. CDR1 is SEHNR, CDR2 FQNEAQ, per germline (reference sequence). The V and J ends lost 5 bases and 12 bases, in that order; junction bases with no gene match: 14. The CDR3 totals 14 residues. The CDR3 DNA reads TGTGCCAGCAGCCAATTCCCGGAAGCGGGGGTTAAGTACTTC. Translating gives CASSQFPEAGVKYF.

The chain recombines TRBV29-1 with TRBJ1-5, with TRBD1 matching 8 bases. This CDR3 contains 13 residues. Trimming at V came to 0 bases and at J to 7 bases, leaving 2 bases not matched to a gene. Germline V gene data show CDR1 as SQVTM and CDR2 as ANQGSEA. CDR3 amino acids: CSVEEQGGQPQHF. In DNA, the CDR3 is TGCAGCGTTGAAGAACAGGGGGGGCAGCCCCAGCATTTT.

This clone is medium-sized within its sample. The chain joins TRBV5-1 to TRBJ1-1; TRBD1 aligns across 8 bases. This CDR3 has 17 residues. V dropped 0 bases and J dropped 3; count of bases not matched to a gene: 10. Germline V gene data show CDR1 as SGHRS and CDR2 as YFSETQ. CDR3 bases: TGCGCCAGCAGCTTGGCAAAAACAGGGGGGGGGCACACTGAAGCTTTCTTT. Protein sequence: CASSLAKTGGGHTEAFF. Supplemented by reference TRBV5-1 and TRBJ1-1, the full variable domain reads KAGVTQTPRYLIKTRGQQVTLSCSPISGHRSVSWYQQTPGQGLQFLFEYFSETQRNKGNFPGRFSGRQFSNSRSEMNVSTLELGDSALYLCASSLAKTGGGHTEAFFGQGTRLTVV.

This clone showed up just once. J is TRBJ2-3 and V is TRBV19; possible D gene TRBD1, 6 bases. CDR1 is LNHDA and CDR2 is SQIVND in the germline V gene (reference sequence). This CDR3 contains 13 residues. V lost 5 bases, J lost 5 bases, and 11 bases lay in between. Here the CDR3 reads CASSVTGRDTQYF. The CDR3 DNA is TGTGCCAGTAGTGTTACAGGGAGAGATACGCAGTATTTT.

This rearrangement joins TRBV7-2 to TRBJ2-5; 7 nucleotides match TRBD2. Germline trimming cut 0 bases from V and 3 bases from J; bases unmatched to any gene: 4. The length of the CDR3 is 15 residues. The germline V gene encodes CDR1 SGHTA and CDR2 FQGNSA. CDR3 region: CASSLARGTKETQYF. The CDR3 DNA reads as TGTGCCAGCAGCTTAGCGCGGGGGACTAAAGAGACCCAGTACTTC.

In its sample, this clone was seen once. The CDR3 spells CASSSVPEGGYTF. In DNA, the CDR3 is TGTGCCAGCAGCTCCGTTCCTGAGGGCGGCTACACCTTC. The genes are TRBV7-6 and TRBJ1-2, with unresolved D. This CDR3 comprises 13 residues. Looked up from germline, CDR1 is SGHVS and CDR2 is FNYEAQ. The germline V and J ends were trimmed by 4 bases and 8 bases, with 14 bases remaining between them.